The source of this T cell receptor (beta chain) is a study of T cell changes during pregnancy in multiple sclerosis. TCRdb keeps only in-frame clones here, not all; method: immunoSEQ multiplex PCR. The sample lists around 60,000 clones, roughly 90% occurring once. Germline assignment: CDR1 SGHDN and CDR2 FVKESK. The V end lost 1 base, the J end lost 3 bases, and 12 bases lay between the germline ends. The CDR3 consists of 15 residues. Source: peripheral blood, taken in the second trimester of pregnancy. The clonotype was recovered from a female donor in good health, enrolled as a control in a pregnancy study. J is TRBJ1-1 and V is TRBV14; no firm D call. CDR3 residues: CASSQGVGVDTEAFF. As DNA, the CDR3 is TGTGCCAGCAGCCAAGGTGTGGGCGTGGACACTGAAGCTTTCTTT.